The following is a T cell receptor (beta chain) sequence with its context. This table comes from immunoSEQ multiplex PCR, and its TCRdb copy is limited to in-frame clones, with some not included. This sample has about 190,000 clones; about 85% occur once, and the top ten carry around 20%. The sample comes from a study of blood T cell repertoires in COVID-19. Study overall: From T cells, B-cell-depleted T cells, or PBMCs came the material, which was cDNA or gDNA.

The trim removed 0 bases at V and 5 bases at J, leaving 9 bases unmatched. The CDR3 contains 16 residues. Germline CDR1 reads LGHDT; CDR2 reads YNNKEL (reference sequence). Sample: peripheral blood. The chain has TRBV3-1 (or the pseudogene TRBV3-2) and TRBJ2-5; 7 bases line up with TRBD2. The receptor comes from a human donor in a cohort sampled during active COVID-19. CDR3 in DNA: TGTGCCAGCAGCCAAGATACCGGGAGGATCGGGGAGACCCAGTACTTC. It encodes CASSQDTGRIGETQYF.